This T cell receptor beta chain derives from a study of blood T cells in healthy people across ages. Looking at the study overall: Researchers report that template switching captured about one barcoded beta molecule per two T cells.

Study findings and constraints: Possibly confounding the expanded clonotype changes was the fact that donor CMV status was unknown.

The authors ran a second PCR of 7 to 11 cycles using a sample-barcoded 5' primer and a J-beta primer mix. Each cDNA molecule, via a template-switch adaptor with 12 random nucleotides, was tagged. At least 2.5 million CDR3-containing paired-end reads were obtained per sample. Via MiXCR, TCRdb re-called the 5' RACE reads, giving one row per CDR3 protein. The sample has 1.5 million to 2 million distinct CDR3 sequences, around half seen once. The germline V gene has CDR1 MDHEN and CDR2 SYDVKM. Between the trimmed V and J ends, which lost 5 bases and 1 base, there was a span of 9 bases. The CDR3 is made up of 13 amino acids. For this clonotype: What it binds is unknown.

The V call is TRBV28, the J call TRBJ2-7; D is undetermined. This sequence was found in a woman in her 40s in good health. The material sequenced was blood. CDR3 amino acids: CASSRARSYEQYF. The CDR3 DNA sequence: TGTGCCAGCAGTAGGGCCAGGTCCTACGAGCAGTACTTC.